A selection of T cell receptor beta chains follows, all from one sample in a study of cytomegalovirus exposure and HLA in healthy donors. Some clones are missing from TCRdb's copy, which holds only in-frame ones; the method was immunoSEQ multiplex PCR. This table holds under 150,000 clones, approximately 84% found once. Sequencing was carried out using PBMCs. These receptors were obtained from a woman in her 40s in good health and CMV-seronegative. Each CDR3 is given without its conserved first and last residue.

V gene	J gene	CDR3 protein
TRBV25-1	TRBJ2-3	SSGTDTQY
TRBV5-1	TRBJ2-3	ASHRDRGQDTQY
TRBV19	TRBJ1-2	ASNPVEAPNYGYT
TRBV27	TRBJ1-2	ASRRGLEGYT
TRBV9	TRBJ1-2	ASSAWGPGRNYGYT
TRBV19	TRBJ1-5	ASTPGTMGNQPQH
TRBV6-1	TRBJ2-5	ASSGQTSGGGETQY
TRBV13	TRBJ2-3	ASSPHLSDREDTDTQY
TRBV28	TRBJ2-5	ASSPREGLLETQY
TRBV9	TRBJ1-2	ASSPLRGINYGYT
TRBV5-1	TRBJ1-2	ASSSAASGGGYT
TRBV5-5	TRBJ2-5	ASSPGGRGETQY
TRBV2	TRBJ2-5	ASVWTGQETQY
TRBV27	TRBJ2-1	ASSLDTTTRLGEQF
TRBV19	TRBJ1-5	ASSIGRRYGNQPQH
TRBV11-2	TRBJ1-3	ASSNRGTQGNTIY
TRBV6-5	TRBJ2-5	ASSSRAGEETQY
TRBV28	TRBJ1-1	ASSNRALNTEAF
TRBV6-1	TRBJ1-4	ASSSTGGANEKLF
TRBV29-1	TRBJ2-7	SVEGQGYEQY
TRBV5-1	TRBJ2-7	ASSLARGSSYEQY
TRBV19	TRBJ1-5	ASSIGGQLNQPQH
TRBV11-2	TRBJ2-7	ASRAGSSYEQY
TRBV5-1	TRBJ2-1	ASRIGTSGAEQF
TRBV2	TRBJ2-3	ASSETSVGPDTQY
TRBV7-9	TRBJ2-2	AGSLIGRENTGELF
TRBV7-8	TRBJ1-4	ASSVTGYNEKLF
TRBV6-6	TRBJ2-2	ASKATGLNTGELF
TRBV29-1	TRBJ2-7	SEPSQGLAPGYEQY
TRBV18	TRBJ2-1	ASSPLPGLAGGTEQF
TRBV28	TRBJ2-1	ASSLSPEQF
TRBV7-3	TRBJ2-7	ASSPGHSSYEQY
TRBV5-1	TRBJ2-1	ASSPGLVGLRNEQF
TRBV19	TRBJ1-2	ASSIEGLQGASNYGYT
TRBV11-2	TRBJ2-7	ASSPGTSGSNEQY
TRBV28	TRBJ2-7	ASSLHGTSGDYEQY
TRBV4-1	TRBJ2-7	ASSQSDLAEAYEQY
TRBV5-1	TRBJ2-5	ASSLGAKETQY
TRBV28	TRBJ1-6	ASSPEKVTLH
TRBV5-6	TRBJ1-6	ASSSAPPLDRASPLH
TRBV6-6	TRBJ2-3	ASNRGTSDTQY
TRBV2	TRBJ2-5	ASNRQGEGTQY
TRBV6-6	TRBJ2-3	ASVGGGLGRDTQY
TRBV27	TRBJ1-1	ASSIRMTGRTMNTEAF
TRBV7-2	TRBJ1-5	ASSLVGQSNQPQH
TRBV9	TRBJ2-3	ASSVYNTDTQY